The table lists the clone carrying this T cell receptor beta chain with many counts. Its specificity is unknown. The record originates from a study of blood T cells in healthy people across ages. For the study at large: Using template switching, researchers captured about one barcoded beta molecule for each two T cells. Study-wide findings and caveats: Both naive CD4+ cell counts and diversity were greater in long-lived donors than in aged donors.

Deletions cut 6 bases from V and 2 bases from J, with 7 bases between. The CDR3 extends over 12 amino acids. The use of a sample-barcoded 5' primer and a J-beta primer mix characterized a second PCR of roughly 7 to 12 cycles. The template-switch adaptor, which had 12 random nucleotides, put a tag on each cDNA molecule. Any given sample supplied a minimum of 3 million CDR3-containing paired-end reads. TCRdb reprocessed the 5' RACE reads with MiXCR, giving one entry per CDR3 protein. The sample records around 870,000 distinct CDR3 sequences, about 28% being singletons. The V and J genes are TRBV12-3 or TRBV12-4 and TRBJ2-5; D not resolved. Sequenced material: blood. The TCR was taken from a woman of 80 years or more in good health. CDR3 nucleotide sequence: TGTGCCAGCAGGGGTGTGCAAGAGACCCAGTACTTC. Protein: CASRGVQETQYF.